The 27 T cell receptor beta chains reported below all come from one sample, sequenced in a study of Tregs in tolerant kidney transplant recipients. Assay used: immunoSEQ multiplex PCR; TCRdb lists only in-frame clones, some missing. Of roughly 4,000 clones listed, over 50% are singletons. These receptors lack a known antigen. Sequenced material: CD8+ T cells from blood cultured with allogeneic cells. The source of these receptors is a human donor in good health.

The V and J genes are TRBV4-1 and TRBJ2-1, with 15 bases identical to TRBD2. CDR1 and CDR2 from the germline V gene are MGHRA and YSYEKL. The junction had 4 bases not matched to a gene; V was cut back by 0 bases and J by 4 bases. The CDR3 spans 18 residues. CDR3 sequence: CASSQDRTSGRVYNEQFF. The CDR3, as DNA: TGCGCCAGCAGCCAAGATAGGACTAGCGGGAGGGTTTACAATGAGCAGTTCTTC.

The genes are TRBV4-2 and TRBJ2-7, with 10 bases matching TRBD1. CDR1 and CDR2 from the germline V gene are LGHNA and YNFKEQ. The trim removed 4 bases at V and 0 bases at J, leaving 15 bases unmatched. The CDR3 spans 19 residues. CDR3 in amino acids: CASSPLMETGGFGSYEQYF. The CDR3 DNA follows: TGTGCCAGCAGCCCCTTGATGGAGACAGGGGGCTTTGGCTCCTACGAGCAGTACTTC.

By its share, this clone is medium-sized. The rearrangement uses TRBV7-9 and TRBJ1-4; D gene ambiguous. Germline lookup yields CDR1 SEHNR and CDR2 FQNEAQ (reference sequence). The CDR3 extends over 14 amino acids. Trimming removed 5 bases at V and 8 bases at J, with 15 bases between. CDR3 bases: TGTGCCAGCAGCGCGGGGTGGCGGAGCGAAAAACTGTTTTTT. Amino acid sequence: CASSAGWRSEKLFF.

This CDR3 is CASSLAGGAYEQYF. CDR3 nucleotide sequence: TGTGCCAGCAGCCTAGCGGGAGGGGCCTACGAGCAGTACTTC. The chain recombines TRBV27 with TRBJ2-7; 12 bases are a match to TRBD2. The length of the CDR3 is 14 residues. Germline V CDR1 and CDR2: MNHEY, SMNVEV (reference sequence). J lost 2 bases, V lost 6 bases, and 2 bases had no gene match.

V is TRBV30 and J is TRBJ2-7; D possibly uses TRBD1 or TRBD2 (5 bases each). V shed 1 base and J shed 2 bases, with 15 bases lying between them. CDR3 size: 15 residues. The germline V gene has CDR1 GTSNPN and CDR2 SVGIG (reference sequence). Here the CDR3 DNA reads TGTGCCTGGAGTGGGGATTCGGGACCCGCCTACGAGCAGTACTTC. Translating it yields CAWSGDSGPAYEQYF.

This clone has a handful of counts. The V and J genes are TRBV7-9 and TRBJ2-2; D is possibly TRBD1 (5 bases). CDR3 length: 15 amino acids. Germline CDR1 reads SEHNR; CDR2 reads FQNEAQ (reference sequence). Between the trimmed V and J ends, which lost 8 bases and 0 bases, there was a span of 13 bases. CDR3 amino acids: CASLGAKSNTGELFF. Here the CDR3 DNA reads TGTGCCAGCCTAGGGGCGAAGTCGAACACCGGGGAGCTGTTTTTT.

The chain employs TRBV19 and TRBJ2-1; tentatively, D is TRBD1 (7 bases). V lost 0 bases and J lost 8, with 11 bases in between. The CDR3 has 14 amino acids. From germline, CDR1 is LNHDA and CDR2 SQIVND (reference sequence). This CDR3 reads CASSIDPGGYEQFF. In nucleotides, the CDR3 is TGTGCCAGTAGTATAGATCCAGGGGGGTATGAGCAGTTCTTC.

The CDR3 DNA is TGTGCCAGCAGCGTAGTAGCCAGGGAACCTTACAATGAGCAGTTCTTC. This gives the protein CASSVVAREPYNEQFF. The chain is built from TRBV9 and TRBJ2-1; TRBD1 might be the D (5 bases). CDR3 length: 16 residues. Deletions cut 0 bases from V and 4 bases from J, with 14 bases between. Germline V gives CDR1 SGDLS, CDR2 YYNGEE. Filled out from reference TRBV9 and TRBJ2-1, the complete variable domain reads DSGVTQTPKHLITATGQRVTLRCSPRSGDLSVYWYQQSLDQGLQFLIQYYNGEERAKGNILERFSAQQFPDLHSELNLSSLELGDSALYFCASSVVAREPYNEQFFGPGTRLTVL.

CDR3 region: CASSLRDIPYEQYF. In DNA, the CDR3 is TGTGCCAGCAGTTTAAGGGACATACCCTACGAGCAGTACTTC. This chain joins TRBV27 and TRBJ2-7, with D maybe TRBD1 (6 bases). This CDR3 comprises 14 residues. Trimming left V 2 bases short and J 2 bases short, with 10 bases between. Germline V lookup: CDR1 MNHEY, CDR2 SMNVEV (reference sequence).

This clone was counted a few times. The chain couples TRBV29-1 to TRBJ1-2; D gene ambiguous. Germline V gives CDR1 SQVTM, CDR2 ANQGSEA. This CDR3 spans 15 amino acids. Trimming removed 0 bases at V and 8 bases at J, with 19 bases between. Here the CDR3 reads CSVEDREDGGPGYTF. The CDR3 bases are TGCAGCGTTGAAGATCGGGAGGACGGAGGTCCCGGCTACACCTTC.

A word on this clone: Other DNA sequences in the same sample also yield this CDR3. The chain uses TRBV27 and TRBJ2-3; no clear D gene. The CDR3 extends over 16 amino acids. Trimming took off 6 bases at V and 2 bases at J, with 18 bases between the two ends. CDR1 is MNHEY and CDR2 is SMNVEV in the germline V gene (reference sequence). The CDR3 spells CASSSIGPLFTDTQYF. CDR3 DNA: TGTGCCAGCAGCTCCATAGGGCCCCTCTTCACAGATACGCAGTATTTT.

The gene calls are TRBV7-3 and TRBJ2-3, with 8 positions matching TRBD2. V shed 3 bases and J 10 bases; nucleotides not matched to a gene: 12. The CDR3 length is 15 residues. Germline V CDR1 and CDR2: SGHTA, FQGTGA. The CDR3 DNA reads as TGTGCCAGCAGCTTTGGCGCGGGGGGCCACCCACCGCAGTATTTT. Residues: CASSFGAGGHPPQYF.

This chain joins TRBV5-1 and TRBJ2-1, with no clear D. Germline V lookup: CDR1 SGHRS, CDR2 YFSETQ. Trimming shortened V by 0 bases and J by 2 bases, and 9 bases separated the two germline ends. The CDR3 has 15 residues. CDR3 region: CASSLGAPTYNEQFF. Written as DNA, the CDR3 is TGCGCCAGCAGCTTGGGAGCACCCACCTACAATGAGCAGTTCTTC.

This clone showed up just a few times. This rearrangement joins TRBV4-1 to TRBJ1-4, with D perhaps matching TRBD1 (5 bases). Germline V CDR1 and CDR2: MGHRA, YSYEKL. The CDR3 contains 15 residues. V lost 0 bases to trimming and J lost 8 bases, with 13 bases between them. The CDR3 spells CASSQDPGPVEKLFF. The CDR3 nucleotides are TGCGCCAGCAGCCAAGATCCGGGGCCCGTAGAAAAACTGTTTTTT.

This clone was seen only a few times. V gene TRBV10-2 combines with J gene TRBJ2-2; no definite D call. Germline values: CDR1 WSHSY, CDR2 SAAADI. V dropped 3 bases and J dropped 3 bases, with 8 bases sitting between them. The CDR3 sequence is 14 residues long. In DNA, the CDR3 is TGCGCCAGCAGTGAAGGAGCCTACACCGGGGAGCTGTTTTTT. Translation gives CASSEGAYTGELFF.

The rearrangement uses TRBV6-5 and TRBJ1-2; D gene unclear. CDR3 length equals 13 residues. V was shortened by 5 bases and J by 7 bases, with 14 bases between the two germline ends. Germline loops: CDR1 MNHEY, CDR2 SVGAGI. The CDR3 bases are TGTGCCAGCAGTGACTGGGCAGGCACTGGCTACACCTTC. This translates into CASSDWAGTGYTF.

The chain employs TRBV19 and TRBJ2-2; D unresolved. CDR1 and CDR2 (germline): LNHDA, SQIVND (reference sequence). This CDR3 is 13 amino acids long. V was cut by 5 bases and J by 1 base, with 5 bases left in between. This chain's CDR3 is CASSFQNTGELFF. CDR3 nucleotide sequence: TGTGCCAGTAGTTTTCAGAACACCGGGGAGCTGTTTTTT.

This clone is a singleton in its sample. The J gene is TRBJ1-3, the V gene TRBV4-1; TRBD1 might be the D (5 bases). The CDR3 is 18 residues long. Trimming took off 0 bases at V and 8 bases at J, with 23 bases between the two ends. CDR1 and CDR2 (germline): MGHRA, YSYEKL. The CDR3 sequence: CASSQDGAAWATGDTIYF. The CDR3, as DNA: TGCGCCAGCAGCCAAGATGGGGCTGCTTGGGCGACTGGGGACACCATATATTTT.

The rearrangement joins TRBV30 to TRBJ2-7; D tentatively reads TRBD1 or TRBD2 (5 bases each). The V gene's germline CDR1 is GTSNPN and CDR2 SVGIG (reference sequence). V gave up 2 bases and J gave up 3 bases, with 11 bases separating them. This CDR3 comprises 13 residues. The DNA of the CDR3 is TGTGCCTGGAGTTCGGGACGGATCTACGAGCAGTACTTC. Translating it yields CAWSSGRIYEQYF.

This clone was observed a handful of times. The chain links TRBV10-2 to TRBJ2-2; no reliable D call. Germline CDR1 and CDR2: WSHSY and SAAADI. With 4 bases removed from V and 6 bases from J, the gap between germline ends came to 6 bases. This CDR3 is 12 amino acids long. CDR3 region: CASSGGPGELFF. The CDR3 coding sequence is TGCGCCAGCAGTGGTGGGCCCGGGGAGCTGTTTTTT.

J is TRBJ1-1 and V is TRBV6-5; tentatively, D is TRBD1 (5 bases). This CDR3 is built from 15 residues. CDR1 MNHEY and CDR2 SVGAGI come from the germline V gene. V was clipped by 3 bases and J by 4 bases, with 15 bases between them. This CDR3 reads CASSYFAGTGTEAFF. The CDR3 DNA reads TGTGCCAGCAGTTATTTCGCAGGGACGGGCACTGAAGCTTTCTTT.

The chain recombines TRBV15 with TRBJ1-1, with D possibly matching TRBD1 (5 bases). The CDR3 consists of 14 residues. With 0 bases removed from V and 4 bases from J, the gap between germline ends came to 9 bases. The germline V gene has CDR1 LNHNV and CDR2 YYDKDF (reference sequence). This CDR3 is CATSRDRGSTEAFF. The DNA for the CDR3 is TGTGCCACCAGCAGAGATCGGGGGAGCACTGAAGCTTTCTTT. The full variable domain, completed using reference TRBV15 and TRBJ1-1, is DAMVIQNPRYQVTQFGKPVTLSCSQTLNHNVMYWYQQKSSQAPKLLFHYYDKDFNNEADTPDNFQSRRPNTSFCFLDIRSPGLGDTAMYLCATSRDRGSTEAFFGQGTRLTVV.

The V gene is TRBV5-1, the J gene TRBJ2-7; D is unclear. Looked up from germline, CDR1 is SGHRS and CDR2 is YFSETQ. The CDR3 has 15 residues. Trimming left V 1 base short and J 0 bases short, with 11 bases between. In DNA, the CDR3 is TGCGCCAGCAGCTTGCTGGGTCTTAGCTCCTACGAGCAGTACTTC. As protein: CASSLLGLSSYEQYF. The variable domain in full, with the rest retrieved from reference TRBV5-1 and TRBJ2-7, is KAGVTQTPRYLIKTRGQQVTLSCSPISGHRSVSWYQQTPGQGLQFLFEYFSETQRNKGNFPGRFSGRQFSNSRSEMNVSTLELGDSALYLCASSLLGLSSYEQYFGPGTRLTVT.

This rearrangement joins TRBV11-2 to TRBJ2-7, with TRBD1 matching over 7 bases. Germline CDR1 and CDR2: SGHAT and FQNNGV. Trimming cost V 3 bases and J 4 bases; bases outside gene matches: 6. The length of the CDR3 is 14 residues. CDR3 region: CASSLKGGGYEQYF. Written as DNA, the CDR3 is TGTGCCAGCAGCTTGAAAGGGGGCGGGTACGAGCAGTACTTC.

This clone was seen a few times. The gene calls are TRBV27 and TRBJ2-1; 10 bases match TRBD1. V trimming: 6 bases; J trimming: 3 bases; junction bases outside the gene matches: 5. The CDR3 runs to 15 residues. Germline V gives CDR1 MNHEY, CDR2 SMNVEV (reference sequence). CDR3 DNA sequence: TGTGCCAGCAGCACCGGGACAGGGGTCTACAATGAGCAGTTCTTC. Residues: CASSTGTGVYNEQFF.

CDR3 sequence reads: CASTWGEETQYF. In DNA form, the CDR3 reads TGTGCCAGCACCTGGGGCGAAGAGACCCAGTACTTC. This chain connects TRBV2 to TRBJ2-5; the D gene is possibly TRBD1 (5 bases). Trimming removed 7 bases at V and 3 bases at J, with 9 bases between. Per the germline V gene, CDR1 is SNHLY and CDR2 is FYNNEI. The CDR3 totals 12 residues.

Only a few counts were recorded for this clone. The chain carries TRBV5-1 and TRBJ1-1; D is ambiguous. The ends were cut back, 4 bases at V and 7 bases at J, with 11 bases in the middle. This CDR3 has 12 amino acids. Germline assignment: CDR1 SGHRS and CDR2 YFSETQ. CDR3 bases: TGCGCCAGCAGCCCGAACGTGAATGAAGCTTTCTTT. Its translation: CASSPNVNEAFF.